These T cell receptor beta chains were read from a single sample in a study of response to subunit inactivated influenza vaccine. TCRdb recomputed calls from the RT-PCR reads with MiXCR, one row per CDR3 protein. The data hold a few hundred thousand distinct CDR3 sequences, with 12% to 15% observed a single time. This material consisted of PBMCs from blood, taken about 11 days after vaccination. The receptors derive from a man aged 45-65 years who received an inactivated influenza vaccine. CDR3s include the opening cysteine and the closing phenylalanine or tryptophan. Fields, in order: clone size, D gene, V gene, J gene, CDR3 protein, CDR3 DNA. The D gene is left open where the match is weak. Size is omitted from some rows. Given values are once, few, many or a class for expanded clones.

>.|.|TRBV7-8|TRBJ1-4
CASRPRTISNEKLFF
TGTGCCAGCCGGCCCAGGACGATCAGTAATGAAAAACTGTTTTTT
>few|.|TRBV5-1|TRBJ1-1
CASSRGSQTNTEAFF
TGCGCCAGCAGCCGTGGGTCTCAAACGAACACTGAAGCTTTCTTT
>.|TRBD1|TRBV6-2/TRBV6-3|TRBJ1-5
CASSYSGQGPPQPQHF
TGTGCCAGCAGTTACTCGGGACAGGGACCCCCTCAGCCCCAGCATTTT
>.|.|TRBV5-6|TRBJ2-3
CASSLVWGGDTQYF
TGTGCCAGCAGCTTGGTCTGGGGTGGAGATACGCAGTATTTT
>many|.|TRBV14|TRBJ1-2
CASSQGPTGYTF
TGTGCCAGCAGCCAAGGGCCGACCGGCTACACCTTC
>many|TRBD2|TRBV11-2|TRBJ2-7
CASSLAYTSGSHEQYF
TGTGCCAGCAGCTTAGCCTACACTAGCGGGAGCCACGAGCAGTACTTC
>.|.|TRBV12-3/TRBV12-4|TRBJ2-7
CASSPGTSLSYEQYF
TGTGCCAGCAGCCCCGGGACATCCCTCTCCTACGAGCAGTACTTC
>.|.|TRBV3-1|TRBJ2-2
CASSQAARTGELFF
TGTGCCAGCAGCCAAGCCGCCAGAACCGGGGAGCTGTTTTTT
>few|.|TRBV5-6|TRBJ2-4
CASSFSRVNIQYF
TGTGCCAGCAGCTTTTCCAGGGTGAACATTCAGTACTTC
>few|.|TRBV20-1|TRBJ1-6
CSARARGVNSPLHF
TGCAGTGCTAGAGCTAGAGGGGTTAATTCACCCCTCCACTTT
>few|TRBD1|TRBV12-3/TRBV12-4|TRBJ2-1
CASNIGQGTWNEQFF
TGTGCCAGCAATATCGGACAGGGAACTTGGAATGAGCAGTTCTTC
>many|.|TRBV5-1|TRBJ1-2
CASSGGTGYTF
TGCGCCAGCAGCGGCGGGACAGGCTACACCTTC
>few|.|TRBV18|TRBJ2-1
CASSPDLSGSHNEQFF
TGTGCCAGCTCACCTGATCTTTCGGGTAGTCACAATGAGCAGTTCTTC
>.|TRBD2|TRBV7-9|TRBJ2-1
CASSNNRLAAYDEQFF
TGTGCCAGCAGCAATAATCGGCTAGCGGCGTACGATGAGCAGTTCTTC
>.|.|TRBV9|TRBJ2-3
CASSDSPADTQYF
TGTGCCAGCAGCGACTCGCCAGCTGATACGCAGTATTTT
>.|.|TRBV29-1|TRBJ1-1
CSAPLRGVNTEAFF
TGCAGCGCCCCATTGCGGGGGGTGAACACTGAAGCTTTCTTT
>few|.|TRBV5-1|TRBJ1-3
CASSLAVGAGNTIYF
TGCGCCAGCAGCTTGGCCGTGGGGGCTGGAAACACCATATATTTT
>.|TRBD1|TRBV4-2|TRBJ1-5
CASSQGGQGIQPQHF
TGTGCCAGCAGCCAAGGGGGACAGGGTATTCAGCCCCAGCATTTT
>many|.|TRBV29-1|TRBJ2-7
CSVELGPYEQYF
TGCAGCGTTGAATTGGGACCCTACGAGCAGTACTTC
>.|.|TRBV6-2/TRBV6-3|TRBJ2-7
CASRSTGALAHEQYF
TGTGCCAGCAGATCTACCGGGGCCCTAGCACACGAGCAGTACTTC
>.|.|TRBV29-1|TRBJ2-3
CSVLEDGRTDTQYF
TGCAGCGTTCTGGAGGACGGACGCACAGATACGCAGTATTTT
>.|.|TRBV10-3|TRBJ2-3
CAIIRRIGQGDTQYF
TGTGCCATCATTAGGAGGATTGGGCAAGGAGATACGCAGTATTTT
>.|TRBD2|TRBV7-9|TRBJ2-5
CASSTNLAGQETQYF
TGTGCCAGCAGCACCAACCTAGCGGGTCAAGAGACCCAGTACTTC
>few|.|TRBV6-2/TRBV6-3|TRBJ2-6
CASSYLWDILSSGANVLTF
TGTGCCAGCAGTTACCTCTGGGACATCCTTAGCTCTGGGGCCAACGTCCTGACTTTC
>.|.|TRBV4-2|TRBJ2-6
CASSPATYLSGANVLTF
TGTGCCAGCAGCCCGGCCACCTACCTCTCTGGGGCCAACGTCCTGACTTTC
>.|.|TRBV20-1|TRBJ2-6
CSAPAASSPRVLTF
TGCAGTGCTCCGGCCGCGTCTTCTCCTCGCGTCCTGACTTTC
>.|.|TRBV5-6|TRBJ2-7
CASSWTGTSPYEQYF
TGTGCCAGCAGCTGGACCGGGACTTCACCCTACGAGCAGTACTTC
>few|TRBD2|TRBV20-1|TRBJ2-3
CSARDWNGRAEGDTQYF
TGCAGTGCTAGAGATTGGAACGGGAGGGCCGAGGGAGATACGCAGTATTTT
>.|TRBD2|TRBV7-3|TRBJ2-2
CASSQLAGGAGELFF
TGTGCCAGCAGCCAACTAGCGGGAGGTGCCGGGGAGCTGTTTTTT
>.|.|TRBV12-3/TRBV12-4|TRBJ2-5
CASSSPERGETQYF
TGTGCCAGCAGTTCCCCGGAAAGAGGGGAGACCCAGTACTTC
>many|.|TRBV7-9|TRBJ2-1
CASRGLGPNNEQFF
TGTGCCAGCCGCGGACTGGGGCCAAACAATGAGCAGTTCTTC
>few|.|TRBV20-1|TRBJ2-5
CSASTGLETQYF
TGCAGTGCTAGTACGGGATTGGAGACCCAGTACTTC
>.|.|TRBV6-2/TRBV6-3|TRBJ2-3
CASSYSPVRITDTQYF
TGTGCCAGCAGTTACTCGCCCGTCCGTATCACAGATACGCAGTATTTT
>.|.|TRBV7-2|TRBJ2-7
CASSLVGRVYEQYF
TGTGCCAGCAGCTTAGTAGGCAGAGTCTACGAGCAGTACTTC
>many|TRBD1|TRBV7-2|TRBJ2-1
CASSLTGGAWDNEQFF
TGTGCCAGCAGCTTGACAGGGGGCGCTTGGGACAATGAGCAGTTCTTC
>.|.|TRBV19|TRBJ2-7
CASSNNITGRSGQQYF
TGTGCCAGTAGTAACAATATTACAGGGCGCTCCGGGCAGCAGTACTTC
>.|.|TRBV12-3/TRBV12-4|TRBJ1-5
CASSLSSGWNQPQHF
TGTGCCAGCAGTTTGAGTTCAGGGTGGAATCAGCCCCAGCATTTT
>.|TRBD2|TRBV4-1|TRBJ2-4
CASSQDRPSGEVAKNIQYF
TGCGCCAGCAGCCAAGATCGACCTAGCGGGGAAGTTGCCAAAAACATTCAGTACTTC
>few|.|TRBV20-1|TRBJ2-1
CSPDYSHLEEQFF
TGCAGTCCCGACTATTCCCATCTGGAGGAGCAGTTCTTC
>few|TRBD1|TRBV5-1|TRBJ2-7
CASTPEGRGRNEQYF
TGCGCCAGCACCCCGGAGGGCAGGGGGCGTAACGAGCAGTACTTC
>.|.|TRBV19|TRBJ1-5
CASSDTRNQPQHF
TGTGCCAGCAGTGACACACGCAATCAGCCCCAGCATTTT
>few|TRBD2|TRBV12-3/TRBV12-4|TRBJ2-1
CASSAGGRNEQFF
TGTGCCAGCAGCGCGGGGGGGCGGAATGAGCAGTTCTTC
>.|TRBD1|TRBV5-6|TRBJ1-2
CASSSGQGIGYGYTF
TGTGCCAGCAGCTCGGGACAGGGAATAGGCTATGGCTACACCTTC
>.|.|TRBV6-2/TRBV6-3|TRBJ2-1
CASWSGGEQFF
TGTGCCAGCTGGAGCGGCGGTGAGCAGTTCTTC
>.|.|TRBV3-1|TRBJ2-2
CASSPPGLPNTGELFF
TGTGCCAGCAGCCCGCCGGGACTCCCGAACACCGGGGAGCTGTTTTTT
>.|TRBD1|TRBV5-1|TRBJ1-4
CASSLEGGSNEKLFF
TGCGCCAGCAGCTTGGAAGGGGGCAGTAATGAAAAACTGTTTTTT
>.|.|TRBV7-2|TRBJ2-1
CASSLGRDPQQFF
TGTGCCAGCAGCTTAGGCCGGGACCCCCAGCAGTTCTTC
>.|TRBD2|TRBV3-1|TRBJ2-7
CASSQASGSGYEQYF
TGTGCCAGCAGCCAAGCAAGCGGGAGTGGGTACGAGCAGTACTTC
>.|.|TRBV7-2|TRBJ2-5
CASSLMGGAETQYF
TGTGCCAGCAGCTTAATGGGGGGCGCAGAGACCCAGTACTTC
>few|TRBD1|TRBV11-1|TRBJ2-3
CASSLAPGTGLSTDTQYF
TGTGCCAGCAGCTTAGCCCCAGGGACAGGGCTAAGCACAGATACGCAGTATTTT
>.|TRBD2|TRBV29-1|TRBJ2-1
CSVEDLAGGNEQFF
TGCAGCGTTGAAGATCTAGCGGGAGGAAATGAGCAGTTCTTC
>few|.|TRBV2|TRBJ1-5
CASSNKGVDANQPQHF
TGTGCCAGCAGTAATAAGGGGGTAGATGCGAATCAGCCCCAGCATTTT
>few|.|TRBV28|TRBJ2-7
CASSHRLRVYEQYF
TGTGCCAGCAGTCACCGCCTCAGGGTCTACGAGCAGTACTTC
>.|.|TRBV7-8|TRBJ2-1
CASSLRFRVF
TGTGCCAGCAGCTTAAGATTCAGAGTTTTC
>.|TRBD2|TRBV19|TRBJ2-2
CASRYLAGAVGELFF
TGTGCCAGTAGATACCTTGCGGGAGCCGTCGGGGAGCTGTTTTTT
>few|.|TRBV7-9|TRBJ1-1
CASSLVLRTEAFF
TGTGCCAGCAGCTTAGTTCTGAGGACTGAAGCTTTCTTT
>.|TRBD1|TRBV10-3|TRBJ1-2
CAISELPGQGYGYTF
TGTGCCATCAGTGAGCTCCCGGGACAGGGGTATGGCTACACCTTC